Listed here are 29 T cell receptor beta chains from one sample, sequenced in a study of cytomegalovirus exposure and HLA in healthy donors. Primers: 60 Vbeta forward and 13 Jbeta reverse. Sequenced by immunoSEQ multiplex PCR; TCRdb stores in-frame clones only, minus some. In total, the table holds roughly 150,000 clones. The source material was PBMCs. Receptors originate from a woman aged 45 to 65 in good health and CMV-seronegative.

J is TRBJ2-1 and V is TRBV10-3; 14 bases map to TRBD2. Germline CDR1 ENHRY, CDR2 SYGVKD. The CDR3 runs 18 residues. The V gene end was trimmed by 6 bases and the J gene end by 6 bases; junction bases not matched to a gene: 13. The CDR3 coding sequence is TGTGCCATCAGCACGGGACTAGCGGGGGACCGCAAGGCCAATGAGCAGTTCTTC. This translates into CAISTGLAGDRKANEQFF.

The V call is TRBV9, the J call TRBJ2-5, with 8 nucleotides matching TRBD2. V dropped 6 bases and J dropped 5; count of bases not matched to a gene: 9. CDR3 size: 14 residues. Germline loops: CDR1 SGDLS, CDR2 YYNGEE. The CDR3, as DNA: TGTGCCAGCACCTCGGGGGGGTCCCGGGAGACCCAGTACTTC. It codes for CASTSGGSRETQYF.

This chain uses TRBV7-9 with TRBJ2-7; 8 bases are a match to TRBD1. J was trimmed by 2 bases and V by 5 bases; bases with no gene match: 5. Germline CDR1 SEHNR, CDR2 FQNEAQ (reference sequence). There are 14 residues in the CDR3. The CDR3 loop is CASSAGQVAYEQYF. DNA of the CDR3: TGTGCCAGCAGCGCGGGACAGGTTGCCTACGAGCAGTACTTC.

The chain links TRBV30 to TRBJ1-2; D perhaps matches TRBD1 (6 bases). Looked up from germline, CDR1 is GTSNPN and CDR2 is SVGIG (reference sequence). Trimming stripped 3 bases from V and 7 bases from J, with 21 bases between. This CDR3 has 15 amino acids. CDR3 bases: TGTGCCTGGAGAACCGGGACACACCGTGGGGCTGGCTACACCTTC. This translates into CAWRTGTHRGAGYTF.

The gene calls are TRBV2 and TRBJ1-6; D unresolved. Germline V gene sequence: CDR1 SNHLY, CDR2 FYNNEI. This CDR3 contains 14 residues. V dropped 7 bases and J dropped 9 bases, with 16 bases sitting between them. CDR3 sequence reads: CASKSDGWSSPLHF. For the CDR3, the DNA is TGTGCCAGCAAATCAGACGGATGGAGTTCACCCCTCCACTTT.

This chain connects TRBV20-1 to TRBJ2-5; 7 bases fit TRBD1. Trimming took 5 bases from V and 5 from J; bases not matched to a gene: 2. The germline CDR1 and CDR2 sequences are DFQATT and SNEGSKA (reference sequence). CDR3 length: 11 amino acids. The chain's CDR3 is CSAHRGETQYF. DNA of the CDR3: TGCAGTGCTCACAGGGGTGAGACCCAGTACTTC.

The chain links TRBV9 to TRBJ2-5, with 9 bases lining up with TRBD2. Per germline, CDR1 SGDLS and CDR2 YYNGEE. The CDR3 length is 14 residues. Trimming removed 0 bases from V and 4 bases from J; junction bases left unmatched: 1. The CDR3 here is CASSVARGGETQYF. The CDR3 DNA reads TGTGCCAGCAGCGTAGCGCGGGGGGGAGAGACCCAGTACTTC.

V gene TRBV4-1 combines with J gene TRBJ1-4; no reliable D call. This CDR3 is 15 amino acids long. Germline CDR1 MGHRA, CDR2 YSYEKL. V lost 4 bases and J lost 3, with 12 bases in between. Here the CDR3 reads CASSRAPQANEKLFF. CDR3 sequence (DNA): TGCGCCAGCAGCCGCGCCCCCCAGGCTAATGAAAAACTGTTTTTT.

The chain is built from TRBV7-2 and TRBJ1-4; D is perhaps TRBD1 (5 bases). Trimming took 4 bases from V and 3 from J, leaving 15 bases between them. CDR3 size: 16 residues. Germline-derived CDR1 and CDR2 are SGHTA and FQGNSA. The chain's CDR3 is CASSSRRGGANEKLFF. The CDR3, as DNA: TGTGCCAGCAGCTCCCGGAGGGGTGGGGCTAATGAAAAACTGTTTTTT.

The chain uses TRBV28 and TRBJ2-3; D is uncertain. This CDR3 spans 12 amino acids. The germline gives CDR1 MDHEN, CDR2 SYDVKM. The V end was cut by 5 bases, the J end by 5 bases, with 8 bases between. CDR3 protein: CASSPLVDTQYF. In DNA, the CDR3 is TGTGCCAGCAGTCCTCTAGTAGATACGCAGTATTTT. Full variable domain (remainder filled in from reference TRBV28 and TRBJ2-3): DVKVTQSSRYLVKRTGEKVFLECVQDMDHENMFWYRQDPGLGLRLIYFSYDVKMKEKGDIPEGYSVSREKKERFSLILESASTNQTSMYLCASSPLVDTQYFGPGTRLTVL.

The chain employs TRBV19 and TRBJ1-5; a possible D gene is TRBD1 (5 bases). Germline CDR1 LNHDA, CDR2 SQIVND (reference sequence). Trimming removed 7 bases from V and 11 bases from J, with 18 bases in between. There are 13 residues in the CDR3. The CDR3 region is CASITAREGTQHF. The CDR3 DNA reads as TGTGCCAGTATAACGGCCAGGGAAGGTACCCAGCATTTT. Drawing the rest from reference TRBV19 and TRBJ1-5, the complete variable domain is DGGITQSPKYLFRKEGQNVTLSCEQNLNHDAMYWYRQDPGQGLRLIYYSQIVNDFQKGDIAEGYSVSREKKESFPLTVTSAQKNPTAFYLCASITAREGTQHFGDGTRLSIL.

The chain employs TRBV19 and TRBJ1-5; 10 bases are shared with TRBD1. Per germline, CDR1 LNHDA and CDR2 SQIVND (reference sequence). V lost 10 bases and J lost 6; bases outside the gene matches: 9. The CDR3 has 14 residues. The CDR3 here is CATARQGAVQPQHF. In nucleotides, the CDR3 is TGTGCCACCGCCAGACAGGGGGCTGTTCAGCCCCAGCATTTT.

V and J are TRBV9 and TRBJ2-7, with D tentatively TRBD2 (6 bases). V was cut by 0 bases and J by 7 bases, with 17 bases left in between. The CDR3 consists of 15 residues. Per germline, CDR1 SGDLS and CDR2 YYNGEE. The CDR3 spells CASSVAPGLSWEQYF. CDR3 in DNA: TGTGCCAGCAGCGTAGCCCCGGGACTCTCGTGGGAGCAGTACTTC.

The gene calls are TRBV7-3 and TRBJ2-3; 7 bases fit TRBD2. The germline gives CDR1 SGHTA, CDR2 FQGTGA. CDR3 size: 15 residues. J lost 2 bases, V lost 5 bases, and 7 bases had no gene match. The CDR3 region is CASSAQAGLTDTQYF. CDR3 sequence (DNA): TGTGCCAGCAGCGCTCAAGCGGGGCTCACAGATACGCAGTATTTT. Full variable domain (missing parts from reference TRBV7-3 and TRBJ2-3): GAGVSQTPSNKVTEKGKYVELRCDPISGHTALYWYRQSLGQGPEFLIYFQGTGAADDSGLPNDRFFAVRPEGSVSTLKIQRTERGDSAVYLCASSAQAGLTDTQYFGPGTRLTVL.

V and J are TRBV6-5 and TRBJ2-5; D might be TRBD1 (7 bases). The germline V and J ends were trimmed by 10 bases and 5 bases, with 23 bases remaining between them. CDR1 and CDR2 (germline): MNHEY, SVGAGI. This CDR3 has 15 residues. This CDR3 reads CATSITPGGGETQYF. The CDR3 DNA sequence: TGTGCCACCTCCATTACCCCAGGGGGAGGTGAGACCCAGTACTTC.

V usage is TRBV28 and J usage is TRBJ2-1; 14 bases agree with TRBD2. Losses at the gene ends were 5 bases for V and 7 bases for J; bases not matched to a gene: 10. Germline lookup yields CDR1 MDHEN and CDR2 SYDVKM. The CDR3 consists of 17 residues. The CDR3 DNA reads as TGTGCCAGCAGTCGACTAGCGGGAGGGGGAGGGGGGAATGAGCAGTTCTTC. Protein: CASSRLAGGGGGNEQFF. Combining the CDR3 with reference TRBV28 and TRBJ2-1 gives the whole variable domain DVKVTQSSRYLVKRTGEKVFLECVQDMDHENMFWYRQDPGLGLRLIYFSYDVKMKEKGDIPEGYSVSREKKERFSLILESASTNQTSMYLCASSRLAGGGGGNEQFFGPGTRLTVL.

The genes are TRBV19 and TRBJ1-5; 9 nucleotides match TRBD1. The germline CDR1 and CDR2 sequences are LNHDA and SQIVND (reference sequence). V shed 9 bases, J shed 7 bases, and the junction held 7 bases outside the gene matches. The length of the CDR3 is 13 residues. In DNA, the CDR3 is TGTGCCAGCATACAGGGGGCAGGACAGCCCCAGCATTTT. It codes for CASIQGAGQPQHF.

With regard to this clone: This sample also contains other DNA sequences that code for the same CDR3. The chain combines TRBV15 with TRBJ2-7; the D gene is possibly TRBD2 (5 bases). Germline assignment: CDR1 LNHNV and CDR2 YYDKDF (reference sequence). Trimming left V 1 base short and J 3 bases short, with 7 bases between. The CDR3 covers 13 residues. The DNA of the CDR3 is TGTGCCACCAGCAGAGCTAGCAGCTACGAGCAGTACTTC. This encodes CATSRASSYEQYF.

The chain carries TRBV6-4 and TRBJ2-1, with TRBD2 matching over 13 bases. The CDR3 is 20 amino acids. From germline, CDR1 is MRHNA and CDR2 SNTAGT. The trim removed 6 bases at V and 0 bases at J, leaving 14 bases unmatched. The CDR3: CASRAGLAGMRTSSYNEQFF. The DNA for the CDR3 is TGTGCCAGCAGGGCGGGACTAGCGGGAATGCGAACGAGCTCCTACAATGAGCAGTTCTTC.

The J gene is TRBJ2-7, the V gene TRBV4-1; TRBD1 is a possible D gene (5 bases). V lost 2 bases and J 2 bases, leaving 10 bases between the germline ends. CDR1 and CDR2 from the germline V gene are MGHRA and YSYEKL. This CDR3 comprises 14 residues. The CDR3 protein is CASSQPTVTYEQYF. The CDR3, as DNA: TGCGCCAGCAGCCAACCGACAGTAACCTACGAGCAGTACTTC.

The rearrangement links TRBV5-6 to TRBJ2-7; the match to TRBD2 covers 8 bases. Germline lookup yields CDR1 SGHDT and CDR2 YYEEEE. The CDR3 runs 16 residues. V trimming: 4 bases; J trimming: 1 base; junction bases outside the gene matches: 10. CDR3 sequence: CASSPGLAAISYEQYF. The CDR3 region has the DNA TGTGCCAGCAGCCCCGGACTAGCCGCGATTTCCTACGAGCAGTACTTC.

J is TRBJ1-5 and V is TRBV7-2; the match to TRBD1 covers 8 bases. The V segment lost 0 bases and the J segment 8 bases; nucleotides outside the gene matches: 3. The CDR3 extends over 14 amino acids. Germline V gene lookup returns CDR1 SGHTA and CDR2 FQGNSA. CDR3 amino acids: CASSLARGQKPQHF. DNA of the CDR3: TGTGCCAGCAGCTTAGCCAGGGGGCAAAAGCCCCAGCATTTT.

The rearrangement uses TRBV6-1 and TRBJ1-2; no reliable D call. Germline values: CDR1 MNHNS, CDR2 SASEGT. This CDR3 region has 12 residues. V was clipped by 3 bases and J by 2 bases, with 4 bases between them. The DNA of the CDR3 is TGTGCCAGCAGTGACAGAAACTATGGCTACACCTTC. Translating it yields CASSDRNYGYTF.

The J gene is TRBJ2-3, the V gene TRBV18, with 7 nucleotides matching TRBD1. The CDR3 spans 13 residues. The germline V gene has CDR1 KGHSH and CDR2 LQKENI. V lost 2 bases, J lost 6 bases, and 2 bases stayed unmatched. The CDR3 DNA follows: TGTGCCAGCTCACCAACACAGGGGGATACGCAGTATTTT. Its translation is CASSPTQGDTQYF. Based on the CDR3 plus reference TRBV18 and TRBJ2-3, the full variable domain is NAGVMQNPRHLVRRRGQEARLRCSPMKGHSHVYWYRQLPEEGLKFMVYLQKENIIDESGMPKERFSAEFPKEGPSILRIQQVVRGDSAAYFCASSPTQGDTQYFGPGTRLTVL.

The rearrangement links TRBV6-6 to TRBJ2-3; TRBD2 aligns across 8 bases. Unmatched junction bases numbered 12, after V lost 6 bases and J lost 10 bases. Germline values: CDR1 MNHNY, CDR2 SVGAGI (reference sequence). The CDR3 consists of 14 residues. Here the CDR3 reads CASRGSGENRPQYF. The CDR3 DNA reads TGTGCCAGCAGGGGTAGCGGGGAAAACCGACCGCAGTATTTT.

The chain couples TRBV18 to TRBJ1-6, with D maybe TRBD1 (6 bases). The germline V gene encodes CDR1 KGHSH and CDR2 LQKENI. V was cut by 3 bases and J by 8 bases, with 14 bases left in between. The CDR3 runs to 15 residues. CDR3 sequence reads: CASSPAQGSDSPLHF. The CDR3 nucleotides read TGTGCCAGCTCACCGGCGCAGGGGTCGGATTCACCCCTCCACTTT.

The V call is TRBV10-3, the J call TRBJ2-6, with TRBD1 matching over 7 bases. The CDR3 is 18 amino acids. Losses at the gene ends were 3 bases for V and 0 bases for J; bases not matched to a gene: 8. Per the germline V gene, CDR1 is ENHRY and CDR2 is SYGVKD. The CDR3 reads CAISESGTASSGANVLTF. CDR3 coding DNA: TGTGCCATCAGTGAATCCGGGACAGCCAGCTCTGGGGCCAACGTCCTGACTTTC.

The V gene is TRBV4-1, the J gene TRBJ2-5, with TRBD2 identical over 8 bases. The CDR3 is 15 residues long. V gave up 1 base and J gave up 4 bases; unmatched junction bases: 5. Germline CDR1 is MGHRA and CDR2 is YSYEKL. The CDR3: CASSQGSGTRETQYF. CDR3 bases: TGCGCCAGCAGCCAAGGTTCCGGGACTAGAGAGACCCAGTACTTC.

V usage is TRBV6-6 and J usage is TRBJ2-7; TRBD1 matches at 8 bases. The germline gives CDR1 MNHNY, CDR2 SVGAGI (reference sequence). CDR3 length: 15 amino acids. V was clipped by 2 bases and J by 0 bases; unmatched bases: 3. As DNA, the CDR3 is TGTGCCAGCAGTTACGGGCAGGGGGCCTCCTACGAGCAGTACTTC. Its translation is CASSYGQGASYEQYF.